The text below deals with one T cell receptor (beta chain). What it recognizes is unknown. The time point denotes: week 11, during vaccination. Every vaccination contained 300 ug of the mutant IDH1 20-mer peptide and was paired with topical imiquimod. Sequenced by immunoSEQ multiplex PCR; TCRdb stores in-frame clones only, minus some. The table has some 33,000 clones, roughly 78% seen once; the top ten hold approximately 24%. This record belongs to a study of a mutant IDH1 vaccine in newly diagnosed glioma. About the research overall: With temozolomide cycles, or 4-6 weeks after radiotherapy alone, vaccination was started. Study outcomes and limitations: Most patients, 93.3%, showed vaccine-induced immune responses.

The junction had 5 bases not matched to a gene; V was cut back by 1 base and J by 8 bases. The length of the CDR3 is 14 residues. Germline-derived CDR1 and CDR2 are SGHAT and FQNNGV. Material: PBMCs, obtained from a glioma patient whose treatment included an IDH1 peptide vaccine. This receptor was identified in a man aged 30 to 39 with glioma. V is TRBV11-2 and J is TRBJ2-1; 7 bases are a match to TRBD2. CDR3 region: CASSLVAGVDEQFF. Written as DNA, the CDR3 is TGTGCCAGCAGCTTAGTGGCGGGAGTCGATGAGCAGTTCTTC.